This TCR beta chain was sequenced in a study of blood T cell repertoires in COVID-19. Study-wide background: T cells, B-cell-depleted T cells, or PBMCs supplied cDNA or gDNA.

Source study methods: Estimation of nucleated cell counts relied on the amplification of reference gene primers. The assay was immunoSEQ multiplex PCR, and TCRdb's table has in-frame clones only and misses some. V, J and clone size derive from that table, while D and trimming were established from the DNA sequence. The data show some 270,000 clones, roughly 89% seen once. Donors in Cohort 3 who had recovered were those with two negative PCRs, healthcare professional clearance, or resolution of their symptoms. The CDR3 is made up of 12 amino acids. Trimming stripped 8 bases from V and 1 base from J, with 5 bases between. Per the germline V gene, CDR1 is MNHNY and CDR2 is SVGAGI (reference sequence).

The specimen was PBMCs or T cells enriched from blood (not recorded which). The genes are TRBV6-6 and TRBJ2-2; D not certain. The TCR comes from a woman aged 40 to 50 who had recovered from COVID-19. The CDR3 DNA reads TGTGCCAGCCCGGGGAACACCGGGGAGCTGTTTTTT. Its protein is CASPGNTGELFF.